This is a list of T cell receptor beta chains from one sample in a study of T cells after somatic rescue of genetic block. The repertoire was sequenced with immunoSEQ multiplex PCR; TCRdb's copy has only in-frame clones and lacks some. Among approximately 78,000 clones listed, roughly 91% were seen once. Sequencing was performed on peripheral blood mononuclear cells (PBMCs). The receptor set was obtained from a man aged 25 to 45. Both conserved end residues are part of each CDR3. D genes are given only for firm matches. A clone size is listed for some rows: how often the clone was seen (once, few, many), or a class if it is expanded.

d_call,v_call,j_call,clone_size,cdr3_aa,cdr3_nt
NA,TRBV14,TRBJ1-5,NA,CASSQDLGQPQHF,TGTGCCAGCAGCCAAGATTTAGGTCAGCCCCAGCATTTT
NA,TRBV4-3,TRBJ2-7,NA,CASSQAAASSEQYF,TGCGCCAGCAGCCAAGCCGCCGCGAGCTCCGAGCAGTACTTC
TRBD2,TRBV4-3,TRBJ2-5,NA,CASSQSLADQETQYF,TGCGCCAGCAGCCAATCACTAGCGGACCAAGAGACCCAGTACTTC
NA,TRBV11-3,TRBJ2-5,NA,CASSLRGQRETQYF,TGTGCCAGCAGCTTACGAGGACAACGGGAGACCCAGTACTTC
NA,TRBV11-2,TRBJ2-2,NA,CASSPRWGGSTGELFF,TGTGCCAGCAGCCCGAGGTGGGGGGGCAGCACCGGGGAGCTGTTTTTT
NA,TRBV5-5,TRBJ1-1,NA,CASTLLPGGNTEAFF,TGTGCCAGCACTCTACTGCCGGGGGGCAACACTGAAGCTTTCTTT
TRBD2,TRBV27,TRBJ2-3,NA,CASRNSGGGTDTQYF,TGTGCCAGCAGAAATAGCGGGGGGGGGACAGATACGCAGTATTTT
NA,TRBV2,TRBJ1-1,NA,CASSPGGVEGGAFF,TGTGCCAGCAGCCCTGGCGGGGTGGAAGGGGGAGCTTTCTTT
NA,TRBV27,TRBJ2-7,NA,CASRLSPGGEQYF,TGTGCCAGCAGGTTATCCCCAGGGGGGGAGCAGTACTTC
TRBD1,TRBV4-1,TRBJ1-1,NA,CASSRDRALEAFF,TGCGCCAGCAGCCGGGACAGGGCACTTGAAGCTTTCTTT
TRBD2,TRBV5-4,TRBJ2-5,NA,CASSPPGGLRETQYF,TGTGCCAGCAGCCCCCCGGGGGGTTTGCGAGAGACCCAGTACTTC
NA,TRBV12-5,TRBJ1-3,NA,CASGSPGRRGSGNTIYF,TGTGCTAGTGGTTCCCCGGGGAGGAGGGGCTCTGGAAACACCATATATTTT
NA,TRBV5-6,TRBJ2-7,NA,CASSLDRVGLGGAYEQYF,TGTGCCAGCAGCTTGGATAGGGTAGGTCTGGGTGGGGCCTACGAGCAGTACTTC
NA,TRBV5-5,TRBJ1-1,NA,CAGGAGLNTEAFF,TGTGCCGGCGGGGCAGGGCTGAACACTGAAGCTTTCTTT
NA,TRBV9,TRBJ1-1,few,CASSVRGGAGTEAFF,TGTGCCAGCAGCGTACGGGGGGGCGCGGGCACTGAAGCTTTCTTT
NA,TRBV9,TRBJ2-7,NA,CASSRGRGYEQYF,TGTGCCAGCAGCCGGGGGAGGGGGTACGAGCAGTACTTC
NA,TRBV28,TRBJ2-7,NA,CASRTGTWEQYF,TGTGCCAGCAGGACCGGGACGTGGGAGCAGTACTTC